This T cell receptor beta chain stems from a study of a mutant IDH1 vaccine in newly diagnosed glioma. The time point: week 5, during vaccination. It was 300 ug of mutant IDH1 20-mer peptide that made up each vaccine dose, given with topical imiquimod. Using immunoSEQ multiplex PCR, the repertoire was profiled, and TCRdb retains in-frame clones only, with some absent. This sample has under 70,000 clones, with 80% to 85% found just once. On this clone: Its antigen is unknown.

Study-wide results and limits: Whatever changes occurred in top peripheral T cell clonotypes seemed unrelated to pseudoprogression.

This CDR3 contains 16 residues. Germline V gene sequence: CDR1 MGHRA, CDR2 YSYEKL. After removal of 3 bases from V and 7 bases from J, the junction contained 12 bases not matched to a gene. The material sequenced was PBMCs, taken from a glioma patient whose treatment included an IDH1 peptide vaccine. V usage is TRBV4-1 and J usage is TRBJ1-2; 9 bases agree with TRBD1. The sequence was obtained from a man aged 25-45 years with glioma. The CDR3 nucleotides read TGCGCCAGCAGCCATACCGGGACAGGGTTTTTAGGTGGCTACACCTTC. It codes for CASSHTGTGFLGGYTF.